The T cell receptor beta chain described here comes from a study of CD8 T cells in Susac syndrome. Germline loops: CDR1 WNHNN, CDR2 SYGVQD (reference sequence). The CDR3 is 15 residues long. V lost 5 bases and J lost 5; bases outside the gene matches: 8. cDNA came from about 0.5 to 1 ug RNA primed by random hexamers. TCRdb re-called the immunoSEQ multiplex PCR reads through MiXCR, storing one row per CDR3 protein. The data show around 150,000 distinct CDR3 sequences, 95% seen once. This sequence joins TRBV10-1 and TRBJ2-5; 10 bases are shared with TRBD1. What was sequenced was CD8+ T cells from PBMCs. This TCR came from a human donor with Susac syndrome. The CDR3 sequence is CASSPGTGDGETQYF. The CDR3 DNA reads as TGCGCCAGCAGTCCCGGGACAGGGGATGGGGAGACCCAGTACTTC.